Below, one T cell receptor (beta chain) is given with its context. Antigen unknown. Germline CDR1 MNHNY, CDR2 SVGAGI (reference sequence). The CDR3 is 13 amino acids. V was cut by 2 bases and J by 6 bases, with 10 bases left in between. These data originate in a study of T cell repertoires in cytomegalovirus infection. TCRdb processed the reads anew with MiXCR; each CDR3 protein has one entry. The sample consists of about 890,000 distinct CDR3 sequences, approximately 33% of them appearing once. The sample consisted of cultured CD8+ T cells from PBMCs, taken from culture after CMV antigen stimulation. This TCR was recovered from a human donor in good health (CMV status not recorded). Some clones in this sample may be carry-over from other donors' samples. The chain couples TRBV6-6 to TRBJ1-2; D unclear. Here the CDR3 reads CASSYPPEDGYTF. The CDR3 DNA sequence: TGTGCCAGCAGTTACCCCCCGGAGGATGGCTACACCTTC.